This T cell receptor beta chain emerged from a study of human T cells and chemical hapten exposure (dated by TCRdb to 2020 to 2023). Regarding the study in general: For sensitization, 2% DPC in acetone was applied to a roughly 2 cm by roughly 2 cm area of upper inner arm skin. Throughout the approximately 24-week study period, patients were also given weekly therapeutic DPC doses on the scalp. Patch tests used Finn chambers with 0.01% DPC on the upper back, scored after 6 days by International Contact Dermatitis Research Group standards. The mostly female patient cohort included alopecia areata with under or over 50% scalp involvement, alopecia totalis and alopecia universalis. Libraries were pooled for sequencing, and variation in per-sample TCR yields was attributed mainly to small differences in library volumes within the pool. In alopecia patients, the study followed how the peripheral blood TCR repertoire changed in vivo over primary and secondary sensitization to diphenylcyclopropenone (DPC), a hapten. Blood samples were taken from patients before sensitization (week 0) and at 2, 6 and about 24 weeks after DPC sensitization. About 28 alopecia patients gave blood for TCR sequencing at one to four time points (pre-sensitization, 2, 6 and 24 weeks). The paper's findings and limits, for the study overall: Compared with pre-sensitization or healthy control sets, expanded TCRs formed significantly more large CDR3 similarity clusters, which is consistent with antigen-driven responses. Because all patients had alopecia, a presumed autoimmune disease, the immune response of the patients might differ from that of healthy individuals. Repeated subsampling changed both the strength of the expansion versus patch-test correlation and the threshold at which the correlation became significant. The number of TCRs above 1 in 1000 frequency did not change with DPC sensitization; there was no evidence of global repertoire structure alterations. Patch test score correlated positively with the number of PT1 expanded TCRs, reaching significance at thresholds 8, 16 and 32 but not at 4.

The sample's time point, from its label and the paper: patch test 2, 6 weeks after DPC sensitization. The label giving this sample's treatment or condition can be read as: therapeutic diphenylcyclopropenone sensitization with weekly scalp DPC. At each patch-test visit, blood was drawn before the patch test was applied. To be eligible, patients had to be aged 18 to 70, diagnosed with alopecia and judged suitable for DPC therapy, while pregnant patients were excluded. Total RNA was isolated from unfractionated whole blood collected in Tempus Blood RNA tubes. Trimming removed 0 bases from V and 3 bases from J, leaving 12 bases between the germline ends. CDR1 and CDR2, looked up from the germline V gene, are MNHEY and SVGAGI. Measured from the cysteine to the phenylalanine, the CDR3 is 17 residues long. Only the CDR3 region is kept as DNA, spanning 51 bases read in frame from base 1. This clonotype occurred many times. Its cognate antigen has yet to be identified. There are no base qualities to consult, and no much larger clone falls within one base.

The library was produced with RACE. Instrument on record: NextSeq 500. During library preparation, unique molecular identifiers were attached to individual cDNA molecules so that TCRs could be counted quantitatively and reproducibly. From each blood RNA sample, both TCR alpha and TCR beta chains were sequenced. The paper's processing steps were these. Samples had a median of 95,638 TCRs, with a range from about 23,224 to 690,600. V, J and CDR3 annotation of the TCR reads was performed with the Decombinator software suite. Every sample was subsampled to the same number of TCRs (28,000) for the PS versus PT1 abundance plots. Expanded TCRs were defined as absent before sensitization and observed at least eight times at the 2-week time point. TCRdb's own reprocessing of the public reads used fastp at Q25 and MiXCR and kept productive beta chains. Duplicate CDR3 protein sequences are folded into a single record with the most common DNA and genes. The V and J calls here are based on TCRdb, not the publication. Counted in this sample were 360,000 or so distinct CDR3 sequences; about 6% of them appeared once. The ten largest clonotypes hold roughly 5.4% of the sample.

This clonotype was obtained from a woman aged 18-30 years with alopecia areata. Some clones in this sample may be carry-over from other donors' samples. This material consisted of whole blood, taken in connection with sensitization to the hapten diphenylcyclopropenone (DPC). The sequence is built from TRBV6-5 and TRBJ1-6; the D gene is unclear. For the CDR3, the sequence is CASSYSMSGGYNSPLHF. The bases are TGTGCCAGCAGTTACTCGATGTCAGGCGGCTATAATTCACCCCTCCACTTT.